This section outlines one T cell receptor beta chain sequence together with its context. Germline CDR1 MNHEY, CDR2 SVGAGI. This CDR3 has 14 amino acids. Losses at the gene ends were 2 bases for V and 3 bases for J; bases not matched to a gene: 1. Original processing notes: Amplification of reference gene primers provided the estimated nucleated cell counts. TCRdb's table, derived via immunoSEQ multiplex PCR, lists solely in-frame clones and lacks some. V and J calls and clone size are copied from that table; D and trimming were computed from the DNA. The table has approximately 170,000 clones, approximately 85% seen once. The sample belongs to a study of blood T cell repertoires in COVID-19. Study-level background: The study drew acute and convalescent COVID-19 samples from the United States, Italy and Spain. Nucleic acid was either cDNA or gDNA, and it came from T cells, B-cell-depleted T cells, or PBMCs.

This rearrangement joins TRBV6-5 to TRBJ2-7; 10 bases are a match to TRBD1. The clonotype originates from a man older than 75 with COVID-19, enrolled during active disease. The sequencing input was peripheral blood. Here the CDR3 reads CASSYGDRGYEQYF. As DNA, the CDR3 is TGTGCCAGCAGTTACGGGGACAGGGGCTACGAGCAGTACTTC.